This T cell receptor beta chain was found in a study of regulatory T cells in long-lasting Graves disease. TCR beta libraries were built with iRepertoire HTBI primers and Arm-PCR of CDR3 regions. TCRdb ran MiXCR on the multiplex PCR reads and lists one entry per CDR3 protein. The table has roughly 500,000 distinct CDR3 sequences, around a fifth seen once. Time point noted: persistent/refractory GD, antithyroid drugs over 5 years with positive TRAb. From PBMCs, RNA was extracted and then used to make the TCR library. Worth noting for this clonotype: Its antigen is not identified. One base away lies a much larger clone, so this may be a sequencing read error.

The study's findings and limits: Less diverse TCR repertoires were seen in persistent Graves' patients than in newly diagnosed ones.

The source was peripheral blood mononuclear cells (PBMCs), collected when the disease was refractory, from a patient treated with antithyroid drugs. This sequence was found in a female donor with Graves disease.

CDR3 DNA sequence: TGTGCCAGCAGCTCAGGACGGGGAACCTACGAGCAGTACTTC. It codes for CASSSGRGTYEQYF. The chain recombines TRBV28 with TRBJ2-7; the D gene is possibly TRBD2 (5 bases). The CDR3 is 14 amino acids. Germline V lookup: CDR1 MDHEN, CDR2 SYDVKM. Between the trimmed V and J ends, which lost 6 bases and 2 bases, there was a span of 14 bases.